The present T cell receptor (beta chain) was sequenced within a study of T cell clonotyping in hematopoietic cell transplantation (dated by TCRdb to 2020 to 2022). Notes on the research overall: In the study, approximately 140 blood samples were gathered from 35 to 45 consecutive transplant recipients and their related donors. Samples from five or six patients were taken at acute graft-versus-host disease onset and compared with samples from patients who never developed GVHD. Patients were recruited between late 2015 and 2017 and followed until September 2020 or death. The research as a whole found: Recipient repertoires showed only a small fraction of overlap with donor repertoires, and over 95% appeared de novo at the given depth. Sample size was limited, and cells were not sorted, so CD4 and CD8 repertoire contributions could not be separated. After transplant, TCR diversity in recipients dropped, and pathologically expanded clonotypes climbed progressively between day 30 and day 180. Broader posttransplant TCR repertoire diversity was predicted by donor and pretransplant recipient Inverse Simpson Index values.

In regard to this clone: Its antigen is currently not known. No much larger clone is present one base from it, and per-base qualities are unavailable.

This sample's time point label indicates: recipient sample taken at acute GVHD onset. Blood from recipients was drawn roughly 28 days before transplant, then again at days 30, 100 and 180 after transplant. Nuclei Lysis Solution was used to extract genomic DNA from fresh or cryopreserved unfractionated peripheral blood mononuclear cells. The germline ends are 3 bases apart after V is trimmed by 2 bases and J by 4 bases. The germline V gene encodes CDR1 SGHTA and CDR2 FQGNSA. Including the terminal cysteine and phenylalanine, the CDR3 comprises 12 residues. Only the CDR3 DNA stays, 36 bases, in frame from base 1. With the immunoSEQ assay, which is a bias-controlled multiplex PCR relying on V- and J-specific primers, TCR beta CDR3 regions were amplified from genomic DNA. In a second PCR step, the CDR3 amplicons were tagged with a proprietary barcode plus Illumina adapter sequences. An Illumina MiSeq instrument was used for sequencing of the CDR3 libraries. The original methods were these. Export and quality control were handled in immunoSEQ Analyzer 3.0, while downstream analyses relied on R Bioconductor and Immunarch. Only productive rearrangements within the normalized downsampled data set were used in the calculation of repertoire metrics. In the normalized cohort, clonotypes with more than 5 templates were defined as pathologically expanded. Repertoire diversity was measured with the Inverse Simpson Index. To capture all clonotypes, CMV-specificity analyses were performed on the non-normalized data set. TCRdb retrieved this table from immuneACCESS and kept in-frame rearrangements only. Not all clones are present; in checked studies, unresolved V genes account for under half, and no reason is known for the remainder. V, J and clone size are those of that table, while D and trimming were read from the DNA. The sample table lists fewer than 9,500 clones, 84% of them with a count of one. The top ten constitute 45% to 55% of the sample.

The sample was PBMCs, taken at the time of graft-versus-host disease after allogeneic stem cell transplant. This sequence uses TRBV7-2 and TRBJ1-3; no D segment can be confidently identified. This TCR derives from a male patient between 60 and 69 years old who had an allogeneic stem cell transplant from an unrelated donor, so the T cells may come from the graft donor. Some clones in this sample may be carry-over from other donors' samples. The CDR3 protein sequence reads: CASSLPGNTIYF. The sequenced DNA is TGTGCCAGCAGCTTACCCGGAAACACCATATATTTT.